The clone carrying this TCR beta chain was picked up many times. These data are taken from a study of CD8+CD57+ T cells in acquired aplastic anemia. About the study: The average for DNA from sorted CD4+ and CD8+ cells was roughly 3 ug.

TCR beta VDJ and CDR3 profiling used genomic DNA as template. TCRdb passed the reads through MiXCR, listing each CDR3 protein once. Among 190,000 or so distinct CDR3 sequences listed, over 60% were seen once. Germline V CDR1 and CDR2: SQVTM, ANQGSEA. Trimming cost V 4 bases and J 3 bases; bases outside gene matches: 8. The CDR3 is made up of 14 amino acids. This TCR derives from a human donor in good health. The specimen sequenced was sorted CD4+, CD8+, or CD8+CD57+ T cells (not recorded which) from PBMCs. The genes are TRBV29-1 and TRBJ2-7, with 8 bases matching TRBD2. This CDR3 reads CSVGERESFYEQYF. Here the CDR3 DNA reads TGCAGCGTTGGGGAGCGGGAGTCTTTCTACGAGCAGTACTTC.